This T cell receptor beta chain was identified in a study of T cells in Graves' hyperthyroidism and ophthalmopathy. Stable hyperthyroidism: no ophthalmopathy progression over 18 months of follow-up. This clonotype occurred a few times. The TCR beta CDR3 regions underwent amplification using RNA transcripts as the source. With the HTBI primer set, the TCR CDR3 went through a first round of RT-PCR. Each CDR3 protein gets one entry after TCRdb re-called the multiplex PCR reads with MiXCR. The profile shows about 840,000 distinct CDR3 sequences, over 35% of them singletons. The germline CDR1 and CDR2 sequences are KGHDR and SFDVKD. V was pared by 4 bases and J by 2 bases, with 3 bases of the junction left unmatched. The CDR3 contains 16 residues.

V usage is TRBV24-1 and J usage is TRBJ2-5; 13 bases align to TRBD2. This receptor was obtained from a man between 18 and 29 years old with Graves' hyperthyroidism. Sample: blood. The CDR3 region has the DNA TGTGCCACCAGTGACCCGGGACTAGCGGGACAAGAGACCCAGTACTTC. Translating gives CATSDPGLAGQETQYF.